This entry lists 29 T cell receptor beta chains sequenced from one sample in a study of CXCR3-negative and CXCR3-positive naive CD8 T cells. The study, taken as a whole, reports: Naive cells positive for CXCR3 carried more hydrophobic TRB CDR3s than CXCR3-negative ones.

The antigens these receptors bind are not known. 5' RACE that incorporated UMI labels was used to prepare the TRB cDNA libraries. TCRdb reprocessed the 5' RACE reads and reports one entry per CDR3 protein, with no DNA. This sample carries 150,000 to 180,000 distinct CDR3 sequences, with nearly 0.5% going to the ten biggest clones. The sequencing input was naive CXCR3+ CD8+ T cells from blood. Indicated subset: CD45RO-CCR7+CD27+CD95- naive CD8+ T cells expressing CXCR3 (TNR3+). These receptors originate from a human donor in good health. Some clones in this sample may be carry-over from other donors' samples.

The V gene is TRBV12-3 or TRBV12-4, the J gene TRBJ1-5. CDR3 size: 12 residues. CDR3 residues: CASARNDQPQHF.

The rearrangement joins TRBV5-6 to TRBJ2-7. CDR1 and CDR2 from the germline V gene are SGHDT and YYEEEE. The CDR3 consists of 12 residues. CDR3 in amino acids: CASSSGVGEQYF. The full variable domain, its missing parts supplied by reference TRBV5-6 and TRBJ2-7, is DAGVTQSPTHLIKTRGQQVTLRCSPKSGHDTVSWYQQALGQGPQFIFQYYEEEERQRGNFPDRFSGHQFPNYSSELNVNALLLGDSALYLCASSSGVGEQYFGPGTRLTVT.

The chain carries TRBV4-1 and TRBJ2-7; TCRdb selects TRBD1, and the lack of DNA leaves this call unchecked. The germline CDR1 and CDR2 sequences are MGHRA and YSYEKL. The CDR3 runs to 13 residues. The CDR3 spells CASSLRDGYEQYF.

The genes are TRBV7-2 and TRBJ2-7; checking the TCRdb D call of TRBD1 is not possible without DNA. Germline CDR1 and CDR2: SGHTA and FQGNSA. CDR3 length equals 13 residues. CDR3 loop: CASSFGQGYEQYF.

CDR3 amino acids: CASSQQGLAGEETQYF. This chain connects TRBV28 to TRBJ2-5; the TRBD2 assignment by TCRdb is unverifiable without DNA. The V gene's germline CDR1 is MDHEN and CDR2 SYDVKM. CDR3 length: 16 residues.

V usage is TRBV7-9 and J usage is TRBJ1-6; the TCRdb D gene call, TRBD1, has no DNA to confirm it. Germline CDR1 reads SEHNR; CDR2 reads FQNEAQ (reference sequence). This CDR3 has 16 residues. CDR3: CASSSTQQGTHSPLHF.

V usage is TRBV23-1 and J usage is TRBJ2-7; as DNA is missing, the TRBD1 call by TCRdb cannot be tested. TRBV23-1 qualifies as an ORF whose function is uncertain. The CDR3 runs to 15 residues. The CDR3 is CASSGFRRVTYEQYF.

V and J are TRBV20-1 and TRBJ2-3; TCRdb picks TRBD2, but there is no DNA to check that call. CDR1 is DFQATT and CDR2 is SNEGSKA in the germline V gene (reference sequence). The CDR3 spans 14 residues. The CDR3 region is CSASRLAGVDTQYF.

V is TRBV14 and J is TRBJ1-6. In germline, CDR1 is SGHDN, CDR2 FVKESK. This CDR3 has 16 amino acids. CDR3 sequence reads: CASSQEQHPYNSPLHF.

The rearrangement links TRBV10-3 to TRBJ2-7. The CDR3 is 12 residues long. Germline lookup yields CDR1 ENHRY and CDR2 SYGVKD. This chain's CDR3 is CAISDGPYEQYF.

The V call is TRBV5-1, the J call TRBJ1-1; TCRdb lists TRBD1, though no DNA is available to test this call. The CDR3 totals 16 residues. Germline V CDR1 and CDR2: SGHRS, YFSETQ. The chain's CDR3 is CASRGSGGRQNTEAFF.

The rearrangement joins TRBV2 to TRBJ1-1; with no DNA, the TCRdb D assignment of TRBD1 cannot be verified. The CDR3 has 14 residues. CDR1 SNHLY and CDR2 FYNNEI come from the germline V gene. CDR3 sequence: CASRYGQGDTEAFF.

The chain combines TRBV29-1 with TRBJ2-5; TCRdb returns TRBD2, unconfirmable since there is no DNA. The CDR3 runs 12 residues. From germline, CDR1 is SQVTM and CDR2 ANQGSEA. The CDR3 loop is CSVRQGLQTQYF. Full variable domain (missing parts from reference TRBV29-1 and TRBJ2-5): SAVISQKPSRDICQRGTSLTIQCQVDSQVTMMFWYRQQPGQSLTLIATANQGSEATYESGFVIDKFPISRPNLTFSTLTVSNMSPEDSSIYLCSVRQGLQTQYFGPGTRLLVL.

The chain combines TRBV20-1 with TRBJ1-5; as DNA is missing, the TRBD1 call by TCRdb cannot be tested. Germline lookup yields CDR1 DFQATT and CDR2 SNEGSKA (reference sequence). This CDR3 comprises 16 residues. This CDR3 is CSARAQGGYSNQPQHF.

The V call is TRBV6-2 or TRBV6-3, the J call TRBJ2-5; TCRdb's D call of TRBD1 is untestable without DNA. CDR3 length: 15 amino acids. Looked up from germline, CDR1 is MNHEY and CDR2 is SVGEGT. This CDR3 reads CASTNRWGGQETQYF.

The chain carries TRBV14 and TRBJ2-1. The germline CDR1 and CDR2 sequences are SGHDN and FVKESK. This CDR3 is built from 12 residues. CDR3 amino acids: CASSLLNDEQFF.

The J gene is TRBJ2-5, the V gene TRBV29-1; TCRdb selects TRBD2, and the lack of DNA leaves this call unchecked. Germline lookup yields CDR1 SQVTM and CDR2 ANQGSEA. The CDR3 loop spans 13 amino acids. Here the CDR3 reads CSVVPSGQETQYF.

The genes are TRBV12-3 or TRBV12-4 and TRBJ1-5; absent DNA, TCRdb's TRBD1 call cannot be checked. The CDR3 has 16 residues. The CDR3 sequence: CASSFGQGREDQPQHF.

The rearrangement uses TRBV4-2 and TRBJ2-7; TCRdb selects TRBD2, and the lack of DNA leaves this call unchecked. CDR3 length equals 15 residues. Germline-derived CDR1 and CDR2 are LGHNA and YNFKEQ. CDR3 protein: CASSHSGDSSYEQYF.

V and J are TRBV9 and TRBJ1-3. Germline lookup yields CDR1 SGDLS and CDR2 YYNGEE. The CDR3 has 16 residues. The CDR3 loop is CASSVGYSWPGNTIYF.

V and J are TRBV13 and TRBJ2-2; TCRdb's D gene call, TRBD1, goes unchecked for lack of DNA. This CDR3 is 17 amino acids long. In germline, CDR1 is PRHDT, CDR2 FYEKMQ (reference sequence). CDR3 region: CASSSQDRGPNTGELFF.

The J gene is TRBJ2-5, the V gene TRBV6-2 or TRBV6-3; TCRdb's D call of TRBD1 is untestable without DNA. Germline loops: CDR1 MNHEY, CDR2 SVGEGT. This CDR3 contains 15 residues. CDR3: CASSTPGQGGETQYF.

The chain links TRBV13 to TRBJ2-3; TCRdb returns TRBD2, unconfirmable since there is no DNA. Germline V gene sequence: CDR1 PRHDT, CDR2 FYEKMQ (reference sequence). This CDR3 is 15 amino acids long. The CDR3 sequence is CASSATELVPDTQYF.

The rearrangement uses TRBV5-1 and TRBJ1-4; TCRdb lists TRBD1, though no DNA is available to test this call. CDR3 length: 15 amino acids. Germline CDR1 and CDR2: SGHRS and YFSETQ. CDR3: CASSSLQGGNEKLFF.

The CDR3 reads CASRSRVGNYGYTF. The V and J genes are TRBV5-6 and TRBJ1-2; the TRBD1 assignment by TCRdb is unverifiable without DNA. The CDR3 is 14 residues long. Looked up from germline, CDR1 is SGHDT and CDR2 is YYEEEE. The full variable domain, rest sourced from reference TRBV5-6 and TRBJ1-2, is DAGVTQSPTHLIKTRGQQVTLRCSPKSGHDTVSWYQQALGQGPQFIFQYYEEEERQRGNFPDRFSGHQFPNYSSELNVNALLLGDSALYLCASRSRVGNYGYTFGSGTRLTVV.

The chain has TRBV7-9 and TRBJ2-5; as DNA is missing, the TRBD1 call by TCRdb cannot be tested. Germline loops: CDR1 SEHNR, CDR2 FQNEAQ (reference sequence). The CDR3 runs 16 residues. The CDR3 loop is CASSTGTGVLRETQYF. The entire variable domain, with the rest obtained from reference TRBV7-9 and TRBJ2-5, is as follows: DTGVSQNPRHKITKRGQNVTFRCDPISEHNRLYWYRQTLGQGPEFLTYFQNEAQLEKSRLLSDRFSAERPKGSFSTLEIQRTEQGDSAMYLCASSTGTGVLRETQYFGPGTRLLVL.

The chain has TRBV6-5 and TRBJ2-2; the D call of TRBD1 rests on TCRdb alone, since no DNA is present to check it. In germline, CDR1 is MNHEY, CDR2 SVGAGI. CDR3 length: 17 residues. CDR3 region: CASSYTDRYANTGQLFF.

The gene calls are TRBV7-8 and TRBJ2-7; lacking DNA, the TRBD2 call made by TCRdb goes unchecked. CDR3 length: 17 residues. The germline gives CDR1 SGHVS, CDR2 FQNEAQ. The CDR3 here is CASSAQGWSAGGYEQYF.

The gene calls are TRBV2 and TRBJ1-1. CDR3 length: 13 residues. In germline, CDR1 is SNHLY, CDR2 FYNNEI. CDR3 sequence reads: CASSGAQNTEAFF.